This T cell receptor beta chain was profiled in a study of blood T cell repertoires in COVID-19. About the study: The samples span acute and convalescent COVID-19 from the United States, Italy and Spain.

This CDR3 has 14 residues. In germline, CDR1 is LGHDT, CDR2 YNNKEL (reference sequence). The V and J ends lost 1 base and 1 base respectively, with 8 bases between them. Clones were sequenced by immunoSEQ multiplex PCR, and TCRdb holds only the in-frame ones, with some missing. The table shows approximately 74,000 clones, with approximately 80% occurring only once. The gene calls are TRBV3-1 (or the pseudogene TRBV3-2) and TRBJ2-7; D not resolved. The TCR originated in a man older than 75 with active or convalescent COVID-19. The specimen sequenced was peripheral blood. As DNA, the CDR3 is TGTGCCAGCAGCCAAGGTGGTCGGTCCTACGAGCAGTACTTC. As protein: CASSQGGRSYEQYF.